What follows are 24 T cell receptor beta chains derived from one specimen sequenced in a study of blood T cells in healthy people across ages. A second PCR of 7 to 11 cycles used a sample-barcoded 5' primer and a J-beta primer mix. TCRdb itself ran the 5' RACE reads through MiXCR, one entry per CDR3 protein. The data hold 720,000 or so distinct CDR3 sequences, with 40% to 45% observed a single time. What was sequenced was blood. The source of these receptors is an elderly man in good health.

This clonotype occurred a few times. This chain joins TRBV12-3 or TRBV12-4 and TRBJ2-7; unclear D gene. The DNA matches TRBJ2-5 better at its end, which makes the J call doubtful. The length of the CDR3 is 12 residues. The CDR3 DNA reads TGTGCCAGCACGGCCTTCGGGGAGACCCAGTACTTC. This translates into CASTAFGETQYF.

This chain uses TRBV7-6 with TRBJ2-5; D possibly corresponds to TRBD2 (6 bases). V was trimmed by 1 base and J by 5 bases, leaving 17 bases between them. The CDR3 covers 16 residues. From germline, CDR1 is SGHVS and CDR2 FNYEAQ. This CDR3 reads CASSLGVLAGKETQYF. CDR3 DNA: TGTGCCAGCAGCTTAGGGGTTCTGGCGGGAAAGGAGACCCAGTACTTC.

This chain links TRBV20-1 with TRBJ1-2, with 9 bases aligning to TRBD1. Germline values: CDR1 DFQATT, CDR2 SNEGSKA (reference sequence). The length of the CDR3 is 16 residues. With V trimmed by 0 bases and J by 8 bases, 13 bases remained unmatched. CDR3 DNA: TGCAGTGCTAGAGATATGAGGAGACAGGGGGATGGAGGCTACACCTTC. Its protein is CSARDMRRQGDGGYTF.

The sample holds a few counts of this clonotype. The CDR3 DNA reads as TGTGCCAGCAGTTACGCAGGCTACAATGAGCAGTTCTTC. This codes for CASSYAGYNEQFF. The V and J genes are TRBV6-6 and TRBJ2-1, with unresolved D. The CDR3 totals 13 residues. Germline lookup yields CDR1 MNHNY and CDR2 SVGAGI (reference sequence). V lost 2 bases and J 3 bases, leaving 5 bases between the germline ends.

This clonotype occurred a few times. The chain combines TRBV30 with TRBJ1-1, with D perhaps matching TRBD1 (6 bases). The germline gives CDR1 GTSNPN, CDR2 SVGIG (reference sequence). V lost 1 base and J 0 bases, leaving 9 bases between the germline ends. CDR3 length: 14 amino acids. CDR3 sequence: CAWSEDRLNTEAFF. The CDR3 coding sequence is TGTGCCTGGAGTGAAGACAGGTTGAACACTGAAGCTTTCTTT. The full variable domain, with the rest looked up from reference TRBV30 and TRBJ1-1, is SQTIHQWPATLVQPVGSPLSLECTVEGTSNPNLYWYRQAAGRGLQLLFYSVGIGQISSEVPQNLSASRPQDRQFILSSKKLLLSDSGFYLCAWSEDRLNTEAFFGQGTRLTVV.

The CDR3 here is CASSYSRTSGRGGEQFF. CDR3 nucleotide sequence: TGTGCCAGCAGTTACAGTCGGACTAGCGGGAGGGGTGGTGAGCAGTTCTTC. The V and J genes are TRBV6-5 and TRBJ2-1; 15 bases map to TRBD2. Trimming took 2 bases from V and 9 from J; bases not matched to a gene: 8. The CDR3 is 17 residues long. Germline V lookup: CDR1 MNHEY, CDR2 SVGAGI.

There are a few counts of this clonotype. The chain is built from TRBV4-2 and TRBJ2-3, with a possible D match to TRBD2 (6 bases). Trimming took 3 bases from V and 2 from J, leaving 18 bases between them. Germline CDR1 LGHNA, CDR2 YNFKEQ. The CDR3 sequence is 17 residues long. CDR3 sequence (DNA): TGTGCCAGCAGCCAGGGGCCGACTAGGGACTTCACAGATACGCAGTATTTT. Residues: CASSQGPTRDFTDTQYF.

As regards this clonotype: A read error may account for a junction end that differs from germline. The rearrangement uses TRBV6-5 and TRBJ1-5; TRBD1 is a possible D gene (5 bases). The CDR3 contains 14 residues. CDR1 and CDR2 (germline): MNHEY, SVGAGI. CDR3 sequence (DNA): TGTGCCGGCAGCGGGGGAATGGGCAATCAGCCCCAGCATTTT. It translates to CAGSGGMGNQPQHF.

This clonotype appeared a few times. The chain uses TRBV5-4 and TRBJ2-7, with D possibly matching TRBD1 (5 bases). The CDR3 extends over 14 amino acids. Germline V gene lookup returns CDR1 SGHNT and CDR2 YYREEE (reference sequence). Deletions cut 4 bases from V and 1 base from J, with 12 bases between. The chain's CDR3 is CASSPDQGSYEQYF. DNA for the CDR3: TGTGCCAGCAGCCCGGACCAGGGATCCTACGAGCAGTACTTC. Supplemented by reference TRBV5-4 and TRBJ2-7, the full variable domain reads ETGVTQSPTHLIKTRGQQVTLRCSSQSGHNTVSWYQQALGQGPQFIFQYYREEENGRGNFPPRFSGLQFPNYSSELNVNALELDDSALYLCASSPDQGSYEQYFGPGTRLTVT.

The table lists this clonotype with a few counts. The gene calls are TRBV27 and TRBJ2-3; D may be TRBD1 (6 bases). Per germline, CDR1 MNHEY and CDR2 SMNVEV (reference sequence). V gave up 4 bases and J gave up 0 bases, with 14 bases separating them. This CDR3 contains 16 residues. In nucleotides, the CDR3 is TGTGCCAGCAGTTGTAGACAGGCTCAAAGCACAGATACGCAGTATTTT. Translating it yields CASSCRQAQSTDTQYF.

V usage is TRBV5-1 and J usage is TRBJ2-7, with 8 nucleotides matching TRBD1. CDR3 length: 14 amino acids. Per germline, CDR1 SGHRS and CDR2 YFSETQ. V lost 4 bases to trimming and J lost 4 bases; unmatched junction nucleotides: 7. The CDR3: CASSIQGETYEQYF. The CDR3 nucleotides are TGCGCCAGCAGCATACAGGGGGAGACTTACGAGCAGTACTTC.

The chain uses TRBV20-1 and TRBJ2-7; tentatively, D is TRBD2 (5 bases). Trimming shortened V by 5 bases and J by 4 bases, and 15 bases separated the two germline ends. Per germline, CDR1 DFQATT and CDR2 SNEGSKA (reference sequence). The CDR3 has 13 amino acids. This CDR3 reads CSAGPLRVYEQYF. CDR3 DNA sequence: TGCAGTGCTGGGCCCTTGAGGGTATACGAGCAGTACTTC.

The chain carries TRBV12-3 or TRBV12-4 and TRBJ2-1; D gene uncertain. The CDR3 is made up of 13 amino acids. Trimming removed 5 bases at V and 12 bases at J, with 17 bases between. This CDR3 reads CASSDHGTYGQFF. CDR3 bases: TGTGCCAGCAGTGATCATGGTACCTACGGGCAGTTCTTC.

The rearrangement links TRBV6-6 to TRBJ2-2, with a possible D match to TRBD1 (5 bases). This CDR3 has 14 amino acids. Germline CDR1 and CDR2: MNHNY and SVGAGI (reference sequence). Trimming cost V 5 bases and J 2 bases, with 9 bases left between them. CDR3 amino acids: CASSTTDNTGELFF. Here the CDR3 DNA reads TGTGCCAGCAGTACGACAGATAACACCGGGGAGCTGTTTTTT.

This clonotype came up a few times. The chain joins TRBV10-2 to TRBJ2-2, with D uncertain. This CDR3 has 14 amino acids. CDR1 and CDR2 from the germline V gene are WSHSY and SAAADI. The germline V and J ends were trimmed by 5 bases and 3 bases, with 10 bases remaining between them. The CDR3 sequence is CASSKGGDTGELFF. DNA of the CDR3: TGCGCCAGCAGTAAGGGTGGGGACACCGGGGAGCTGTTTTTT.

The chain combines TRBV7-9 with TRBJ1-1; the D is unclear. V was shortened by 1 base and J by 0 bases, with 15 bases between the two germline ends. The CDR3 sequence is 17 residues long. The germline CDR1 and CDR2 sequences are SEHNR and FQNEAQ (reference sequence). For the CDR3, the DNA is TGTGCCAGCAGCTTAGGGGTTGGTCCACAACTGAACACTGAAGCTTTCTTT. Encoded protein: CASSLGVGPQLNTEAFF.

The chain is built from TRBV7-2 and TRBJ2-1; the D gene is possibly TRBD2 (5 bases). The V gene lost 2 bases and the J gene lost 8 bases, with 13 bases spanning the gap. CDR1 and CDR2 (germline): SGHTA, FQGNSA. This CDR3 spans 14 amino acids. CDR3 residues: CASSLPPRVYEQFF. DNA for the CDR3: TGTGCCAGCAGCTTACCACCGCGGGTCTATGAGCAGTTCTTC.

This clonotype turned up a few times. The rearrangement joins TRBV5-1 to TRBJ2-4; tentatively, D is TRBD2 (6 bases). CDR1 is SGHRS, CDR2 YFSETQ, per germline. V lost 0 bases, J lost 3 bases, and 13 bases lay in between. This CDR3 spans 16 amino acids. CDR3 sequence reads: CASSLVGGESKNIQYF. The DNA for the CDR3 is TGCGCCAGCAGCTTGGTCGGGGGTGAGAGCAAAAACATTCAGTACTTC.

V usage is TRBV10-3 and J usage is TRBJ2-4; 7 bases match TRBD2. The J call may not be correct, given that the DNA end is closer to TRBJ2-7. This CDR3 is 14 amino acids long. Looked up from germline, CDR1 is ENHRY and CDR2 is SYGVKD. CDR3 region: CAISEPRGDREQYF. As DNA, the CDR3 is TGTGCCATCAGTGAGCCCCGGGGGGATCGCGAGCAGTACTTC.

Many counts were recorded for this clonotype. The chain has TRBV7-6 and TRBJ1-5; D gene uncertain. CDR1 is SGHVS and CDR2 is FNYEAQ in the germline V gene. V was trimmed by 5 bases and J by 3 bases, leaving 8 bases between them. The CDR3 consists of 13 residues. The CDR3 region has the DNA TGTGCCAGCAGCAAATTGACCAATCAGCCCCAGCATTTT. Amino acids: CASSKLTNQPQHF.

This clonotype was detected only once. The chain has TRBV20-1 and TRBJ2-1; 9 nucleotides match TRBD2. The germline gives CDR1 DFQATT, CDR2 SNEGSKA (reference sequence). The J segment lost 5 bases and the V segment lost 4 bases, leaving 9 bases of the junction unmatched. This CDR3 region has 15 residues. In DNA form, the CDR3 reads TGCAGTGCTATTCTTGCGGGAGGGGGGGACAATGAGCAGTTCTTC. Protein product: CSAILAGGGDNEQFF.

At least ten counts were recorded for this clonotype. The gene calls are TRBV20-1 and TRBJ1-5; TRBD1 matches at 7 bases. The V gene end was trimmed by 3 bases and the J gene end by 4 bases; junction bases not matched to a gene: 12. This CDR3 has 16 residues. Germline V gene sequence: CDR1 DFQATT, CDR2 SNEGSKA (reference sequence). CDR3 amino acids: CSARAPRDSINQPQHF. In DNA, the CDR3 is TGCAGTGCTAGGGCCCCCCGGGACAGCATAAATCAGCCCCAGCATTTT.

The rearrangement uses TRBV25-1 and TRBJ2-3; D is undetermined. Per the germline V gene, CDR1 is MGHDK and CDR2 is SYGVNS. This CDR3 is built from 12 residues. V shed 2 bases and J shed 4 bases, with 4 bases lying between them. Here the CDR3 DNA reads TGTGCCAGCAGTGAAGTGGCAGATACGCAGTATTTT. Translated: CASSEVADTQYF.

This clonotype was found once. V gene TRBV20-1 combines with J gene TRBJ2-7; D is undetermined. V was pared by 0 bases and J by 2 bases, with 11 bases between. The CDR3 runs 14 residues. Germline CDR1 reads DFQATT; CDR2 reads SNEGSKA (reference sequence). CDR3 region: CSARDFSGTYEQYF. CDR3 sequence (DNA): TGCAGTGCTAGAGATTTCTCAGGAACCTACGAGCAGTACTTC.